This T cell receptor (beta chain) originates from a study of identical twins' blood T cells. Study-wide findings and caveats: Top TCRbeta clonotypes were shared more with twin than unrelated donors.

TCRdb fed the 5' RACE reads into MiXCR, producing one record per CDR3 protein. The sample holds roughly 380,000 distinct CDR3 sequences, approximately 30% seen once. This clonotype was counted a few times. Its antigen is currently unknown. Germline V gene sequence: CDR1 SGHAT, CDR2 FQNNGV. The ends were cut back, 2 bases at V and 12 bases at J, with 14 bases in the middle. The CDR3 covers 13 residues. Three pairs of healthy female monozygous twins were the donors. The J gene is TRBJ1-5, the V gene TRBV11-2, with a weak D call TRBD1 (5 bases). This sequence was found in a woman between 18 and 50 years old in good health. Sequenced sample: PBMCs. CDR3 loop: CASSLKSGMVQHF. DNA of the CDR3: TGTGCCAGCAGCTTAAAGTCAGGGATGGTCCAGCATTTT.